This T cell receptor beta chain was sequenced for a study of CD8 T cells in ankylosing spondylitis. Study observations and caveats: Within ankylosing spondylitis blood, a TCR beta motif made up of eight highly homologous variants appeared to be characteristic.

J gave up 9 bases and V 3 bases, and 6 bases lay outside the gene matches. The V gene's germline CDR1 is SGHDT and CDR2 YYEEEE. The length of the CDR3 is 13 residues. Using its own MiXCR run on the 5' RACE reads, TCRdb lists one record per CDR3 protein. The data show about 220,000 distinct CDR3 sequences, more than 5.5% seen once. There are many counts of this clonotype. The antigen is undetermined. Sequenced input: blood, either unsorted or a sorted T cell fraction (not recorded which). This chain joins TRBV5-6 and TRBJ2-7; 10 nucleotides align to TRBD1. This TCR came from a male donor with ankylosing spondylitis. CDR3 bases: TGTGCCAGCAGCTACGGGACAGGGGCACGGCAGTACTTC. This translates into CASSYGTGARQYF.